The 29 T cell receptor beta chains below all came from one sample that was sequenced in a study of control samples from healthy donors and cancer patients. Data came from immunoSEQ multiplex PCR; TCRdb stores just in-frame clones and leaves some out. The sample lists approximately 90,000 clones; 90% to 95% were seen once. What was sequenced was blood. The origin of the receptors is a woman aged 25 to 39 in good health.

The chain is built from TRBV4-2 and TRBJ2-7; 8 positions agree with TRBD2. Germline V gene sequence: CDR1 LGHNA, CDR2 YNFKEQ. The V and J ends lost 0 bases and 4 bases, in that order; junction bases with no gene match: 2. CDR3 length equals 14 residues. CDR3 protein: CASSQDSSGYEQYF. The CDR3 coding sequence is TGTGCCAGCAGCCAAGATTCTAGCGGGTACGAGCAGTACTTC.

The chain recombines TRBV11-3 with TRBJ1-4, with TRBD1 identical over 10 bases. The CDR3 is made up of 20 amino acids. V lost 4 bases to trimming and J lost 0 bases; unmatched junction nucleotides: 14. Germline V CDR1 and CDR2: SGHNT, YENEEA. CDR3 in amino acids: CASSSPVGQGERATNEKLFF. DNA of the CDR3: TGTGCCAGCAGCTCCCCTGTCGGACAGGGGGAAAGAGCAACTAATGAAAAACTGTTTTTT.

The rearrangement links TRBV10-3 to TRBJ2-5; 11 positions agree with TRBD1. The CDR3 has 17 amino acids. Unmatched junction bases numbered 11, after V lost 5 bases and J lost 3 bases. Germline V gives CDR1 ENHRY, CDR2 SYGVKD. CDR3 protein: CAISSWTGGMEKETQYF. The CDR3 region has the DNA TGTGCCATCAGTTCCTGGACAGGGGGCATGGAGAAAGAGACCCAGTACTTC.

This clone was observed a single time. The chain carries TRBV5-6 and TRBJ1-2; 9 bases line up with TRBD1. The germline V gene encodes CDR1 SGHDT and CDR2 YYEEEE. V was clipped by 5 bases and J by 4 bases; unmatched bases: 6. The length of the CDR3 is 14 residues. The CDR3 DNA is TGTGCCAGCAGTCTACCGACAGGGGGCTATGGCTACACCTTC. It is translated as CASSLPTGGYGYTF.

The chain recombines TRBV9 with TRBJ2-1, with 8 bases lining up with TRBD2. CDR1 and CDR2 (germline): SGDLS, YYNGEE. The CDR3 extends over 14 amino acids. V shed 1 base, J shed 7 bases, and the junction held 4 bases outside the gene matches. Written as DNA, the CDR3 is TGTGCCAGCAGCGTATCTGGCGGGGGGAATGAGCAGTTCTTC. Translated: CASSVSGGGNEQFF.

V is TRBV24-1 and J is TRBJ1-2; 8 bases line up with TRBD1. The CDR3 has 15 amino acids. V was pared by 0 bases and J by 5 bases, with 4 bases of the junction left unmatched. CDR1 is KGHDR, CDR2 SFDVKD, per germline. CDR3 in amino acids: CATSDLSGGVYGYTF. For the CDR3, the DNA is TGTGCCACCAGTGATTTGTCAGGGGGCGTTTATGGCTACACCTTC.

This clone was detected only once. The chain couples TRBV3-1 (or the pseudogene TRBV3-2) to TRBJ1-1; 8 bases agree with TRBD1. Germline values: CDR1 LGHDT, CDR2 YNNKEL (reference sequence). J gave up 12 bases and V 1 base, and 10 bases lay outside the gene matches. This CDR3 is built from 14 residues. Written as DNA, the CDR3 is TGTGCCAGCAGCCAAGGTTGGACAGGGCGAATCCCTTTCTTT. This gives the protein CASSQGWTGRIPFF.

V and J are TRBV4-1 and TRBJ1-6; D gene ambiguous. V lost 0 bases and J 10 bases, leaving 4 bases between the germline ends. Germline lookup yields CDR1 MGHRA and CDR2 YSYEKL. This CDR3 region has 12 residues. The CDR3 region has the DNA TGCGCCAGCAGCCAAGAAAAATCACCCCTCCACTTT. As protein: CASSQEKSPLHF.

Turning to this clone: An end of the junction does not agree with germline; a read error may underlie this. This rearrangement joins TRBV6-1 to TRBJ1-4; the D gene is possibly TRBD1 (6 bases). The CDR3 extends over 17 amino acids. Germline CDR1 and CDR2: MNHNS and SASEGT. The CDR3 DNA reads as TGTGTCAGCAGTGGCAGGGGCCTTCCTGCAACTAATGAAAAACTGTTTTTT. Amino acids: CVSSGRGLPATNEKLFF.

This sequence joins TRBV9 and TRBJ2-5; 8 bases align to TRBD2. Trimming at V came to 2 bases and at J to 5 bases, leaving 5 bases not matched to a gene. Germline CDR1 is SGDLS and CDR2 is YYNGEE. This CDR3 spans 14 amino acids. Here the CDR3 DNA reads TGTGCCAGCAGCGTCACGGGGGGGCGGGAGACCCAGTACTTC. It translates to CASSVTGGRETQYF. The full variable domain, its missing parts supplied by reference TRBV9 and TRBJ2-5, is DSGVTQTPKHLITATGQRVTLRCSPRSGDLSVYWYQQSLDQGLQFLIQYYNGEERAKGNILERFSAQQFPDLHSELNLSSLELGDSALYFCASSVTGGRETQYFGPGTRLLVL.

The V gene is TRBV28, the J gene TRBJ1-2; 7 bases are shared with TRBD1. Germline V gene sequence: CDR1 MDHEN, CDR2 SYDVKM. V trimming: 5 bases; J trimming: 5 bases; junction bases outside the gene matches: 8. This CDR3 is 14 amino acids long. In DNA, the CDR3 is TGTGCCAGCAGTCCACGGGACAGAGGTTATGGCTACACCTTC. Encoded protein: CASSPRDRGYGYTF.

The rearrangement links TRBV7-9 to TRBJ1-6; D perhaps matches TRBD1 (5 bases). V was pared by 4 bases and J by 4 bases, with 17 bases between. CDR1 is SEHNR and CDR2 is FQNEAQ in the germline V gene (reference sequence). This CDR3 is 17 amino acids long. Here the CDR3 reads CASSSSRRALYNSPLHF. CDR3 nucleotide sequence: TGTGCCAGCAGCTCGAGTCGCAGGGCCCTATATAATTCACCCCTCCACTTT. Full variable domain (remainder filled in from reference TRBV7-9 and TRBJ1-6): DTGVSQNPRHKITKRGQNVTFRCDPISEHNRLYWYRQTLGQGPEFLTYFQNEAQLEKSRLLSDRFSAERPKGSFSTLEIQRTEQGDSAMYLCASSSSRRALYNSPLHFGNGTRLTVT.

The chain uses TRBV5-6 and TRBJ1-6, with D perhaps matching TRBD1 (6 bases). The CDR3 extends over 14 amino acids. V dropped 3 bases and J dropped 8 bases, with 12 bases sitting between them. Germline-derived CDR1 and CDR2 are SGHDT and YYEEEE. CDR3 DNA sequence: TGTGCCAGCAGCTGGAGGGGGGCTGATTCACCCCTCCACTTT. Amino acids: CASSWRGADSPLHF.

The DNA of the CDR3 is TGCGCCAGCAGCCAAGATCCGGCGGCGGGACCTAAGACGAATTCACCCCTCCACTTT. Amino acids: CASSQDPAAGPKTNSPLHF. This chain connects TRBV4-1 to TRBJ1-6; the D gene is possibly TRBD1 (5 bases). Between the trimmed V and J ends, which lost 0 bases and 7 bases, there was a span of 22 bases. CDR1 is MGHRA, CDR2 YSYEKL, per germline. The length of the CDR3 is 19 residues.

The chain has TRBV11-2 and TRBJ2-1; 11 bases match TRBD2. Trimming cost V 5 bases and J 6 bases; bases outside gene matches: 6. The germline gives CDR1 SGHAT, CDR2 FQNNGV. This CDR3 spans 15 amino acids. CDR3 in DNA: TGTGCCAGCAGCCCAAGACTAGCGGGATTCAATGAGCAGTTCTTC. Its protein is CASSPRLAGFNEQFF.

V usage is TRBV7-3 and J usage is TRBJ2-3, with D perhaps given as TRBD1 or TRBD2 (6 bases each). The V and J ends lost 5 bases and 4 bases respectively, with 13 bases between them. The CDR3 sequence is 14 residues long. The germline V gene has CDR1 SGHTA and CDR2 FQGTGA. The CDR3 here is CASSVGGIPDTQYF. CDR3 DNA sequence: TGTGCCAGCAGCGTGGGGGGCATCCCAGATACGCAGTATTTT.

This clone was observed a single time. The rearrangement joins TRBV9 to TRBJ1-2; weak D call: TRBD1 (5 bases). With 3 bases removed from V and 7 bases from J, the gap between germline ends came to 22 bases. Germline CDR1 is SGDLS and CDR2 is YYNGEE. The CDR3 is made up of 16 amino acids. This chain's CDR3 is CASSGSWDGLRRGYTF. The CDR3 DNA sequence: TGTGCCAGCAGCGGCTCATGGGACGGCTTGAGGCGTGGCTACACCTTC.

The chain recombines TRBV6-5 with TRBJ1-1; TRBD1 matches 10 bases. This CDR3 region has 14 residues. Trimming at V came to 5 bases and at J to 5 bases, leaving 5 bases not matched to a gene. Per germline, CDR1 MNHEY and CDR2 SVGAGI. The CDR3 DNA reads TGTGCCAGCAGTCCACGGACAGGGGGGACTGAAGCTTTCTTT. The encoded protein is CASSPRTGGTEAFF.

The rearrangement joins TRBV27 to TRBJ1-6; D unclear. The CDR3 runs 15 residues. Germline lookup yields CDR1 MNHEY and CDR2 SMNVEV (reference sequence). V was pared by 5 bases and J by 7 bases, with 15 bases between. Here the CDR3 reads CASSGYRELNSPLHF. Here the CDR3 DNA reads TGTGCCAGCAGTGGTTACCGGGAACTAAATTCACCCCTCCACTTT.

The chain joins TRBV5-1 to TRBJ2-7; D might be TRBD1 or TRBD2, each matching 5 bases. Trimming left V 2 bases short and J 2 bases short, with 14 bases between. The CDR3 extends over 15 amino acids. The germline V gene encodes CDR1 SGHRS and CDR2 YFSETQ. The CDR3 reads CASSFEGRGPYEQYF. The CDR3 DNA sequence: TGCGCCAGCAGCTTCGAGGGAAGGGGACCCTACGAGCAGTACTTC.

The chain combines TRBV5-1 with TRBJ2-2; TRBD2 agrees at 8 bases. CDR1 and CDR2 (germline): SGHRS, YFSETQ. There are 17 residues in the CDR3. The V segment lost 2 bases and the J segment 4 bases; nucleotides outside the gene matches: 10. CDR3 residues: CASSFVARGGATGELFF. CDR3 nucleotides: TGCGCCAGCAGCTTTGTAGCCCGGGGGGGCGCCACCGGGGAGCTGTTTTTT.

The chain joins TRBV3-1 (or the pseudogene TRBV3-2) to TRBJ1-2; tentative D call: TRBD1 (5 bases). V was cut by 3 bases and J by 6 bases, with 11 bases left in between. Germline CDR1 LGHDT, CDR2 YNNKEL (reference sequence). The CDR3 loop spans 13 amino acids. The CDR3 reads CASSQTVVHGYTF. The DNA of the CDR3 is TGTGCCAGCAGCCAGACAGTAGTTCATGGCTACACCTTC.

The DNA of the CDR3 is TGTGCCAGCAGTGCGAACAGGGTTTCACCCCTCCACTTT. It translates to CASSANRVSPLHF. The J gene is TRBJ1-6, the V gene TRBV6-4; D possibly corresponds to TRBD1 (6 bases). The CDR3 has 13 residues. From germline, CDR1 is MRHNA and CDR2 SNTAGT. V was clipped by 4 bases and J by 9 bases, with 10 bases between them.

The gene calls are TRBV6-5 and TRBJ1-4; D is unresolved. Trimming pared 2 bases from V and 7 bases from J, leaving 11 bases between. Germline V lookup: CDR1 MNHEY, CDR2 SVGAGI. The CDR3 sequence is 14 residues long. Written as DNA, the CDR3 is TGTGCCAGCAGTTACGAGGGCCGGGCTGAAAAACTGTTTTTT. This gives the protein CASSYEGRAEKLFF.

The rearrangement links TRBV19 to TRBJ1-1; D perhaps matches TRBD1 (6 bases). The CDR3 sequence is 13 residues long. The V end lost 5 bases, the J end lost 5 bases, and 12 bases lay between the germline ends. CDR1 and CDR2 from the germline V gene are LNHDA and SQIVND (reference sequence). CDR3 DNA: TGTGCCAGTAGTGCTGGGACACGGACTGAAGCTTTCTTT. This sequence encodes CASSAGTRTEAFF.

CDR3 nucleotide sequence: TGTGCCATCTCTGGCAGGAGCTCCTACGAGCAGTACTTC. Protein sequence: CAISGRSSYEQYF. The chain couples TRBV10-3 to TRBJ2-7; D gene unclear. V was pared by 8 bases and J by 0 bases, with 11 bases between. The CDR3 is 13 residues long. Germline lookup yields CDR1 ENHRY and CDR2 SYGVKD.

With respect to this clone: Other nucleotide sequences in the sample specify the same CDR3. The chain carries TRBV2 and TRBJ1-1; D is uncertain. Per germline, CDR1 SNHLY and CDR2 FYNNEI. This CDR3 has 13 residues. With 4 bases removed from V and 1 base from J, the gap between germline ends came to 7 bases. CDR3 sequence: CASSGPGNTEAFF. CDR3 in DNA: TGTGCCAGCAGTGGTCCGGGGAACACTGAAGCTTTCTTT.

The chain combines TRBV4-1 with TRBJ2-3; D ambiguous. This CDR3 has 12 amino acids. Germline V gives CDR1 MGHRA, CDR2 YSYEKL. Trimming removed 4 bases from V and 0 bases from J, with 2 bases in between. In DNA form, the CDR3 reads TGCGCCAGCAGCCGTAGCACAGATACGCAGTATTTT. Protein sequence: CASSRSTDTQYF.

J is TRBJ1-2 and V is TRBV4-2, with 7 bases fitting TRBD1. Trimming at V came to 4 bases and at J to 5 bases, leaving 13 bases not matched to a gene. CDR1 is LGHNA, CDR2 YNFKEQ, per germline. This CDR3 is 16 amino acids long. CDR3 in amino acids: CASSPLGQRESYGYTF. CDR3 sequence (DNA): TGTGCCAGCAGCCCGTTGGGACAGAGGGAAAGTTATGGCTACACCTTC.